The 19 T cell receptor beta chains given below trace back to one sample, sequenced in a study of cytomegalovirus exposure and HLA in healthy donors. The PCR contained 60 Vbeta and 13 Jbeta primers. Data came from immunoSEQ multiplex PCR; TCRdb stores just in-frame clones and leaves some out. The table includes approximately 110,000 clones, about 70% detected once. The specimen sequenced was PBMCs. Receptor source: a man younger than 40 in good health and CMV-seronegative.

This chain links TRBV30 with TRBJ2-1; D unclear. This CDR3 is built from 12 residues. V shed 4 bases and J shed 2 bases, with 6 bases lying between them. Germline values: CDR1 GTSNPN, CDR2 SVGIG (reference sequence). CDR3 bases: TGTGCCTGGACGCCGGCCTACAATGAGCAGTTCTTC. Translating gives CAWTPAYNEQFF.

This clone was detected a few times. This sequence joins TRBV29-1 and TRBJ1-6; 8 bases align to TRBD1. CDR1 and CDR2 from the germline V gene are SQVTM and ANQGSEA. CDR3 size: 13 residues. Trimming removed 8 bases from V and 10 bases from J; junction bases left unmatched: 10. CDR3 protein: CSIRDRIDSPLHF. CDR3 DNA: TGCAGCATCCGGGACAGGATAGACTCACCCCTCCACTTT.

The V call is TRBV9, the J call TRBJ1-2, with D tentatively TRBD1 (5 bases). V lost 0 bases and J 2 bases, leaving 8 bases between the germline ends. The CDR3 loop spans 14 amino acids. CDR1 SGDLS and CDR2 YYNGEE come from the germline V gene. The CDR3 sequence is CASSVAPGNYGYTF. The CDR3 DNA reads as TGTGCCAGCAGCGTAGCTCCAGGGAACTATGGCTACACCTTC. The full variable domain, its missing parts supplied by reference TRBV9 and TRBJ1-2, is DSGVTQTPKHLITATGQRVTLRCSPRSGDLSVYWYQQSLDQGLQFLIQYYNGEERAKGNILERFSAQQFPDLHSELNLSSLELGDSALYFCASSVAPGNYGYTFGSGTRLTVV.

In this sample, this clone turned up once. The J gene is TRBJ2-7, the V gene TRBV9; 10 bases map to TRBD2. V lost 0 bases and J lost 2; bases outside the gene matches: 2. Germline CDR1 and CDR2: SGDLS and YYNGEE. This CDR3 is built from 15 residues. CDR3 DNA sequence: TGTGCCAGCAGCGTAGAAGCGGGAGGGCCCTACGAGCAGTACTTC. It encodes CASSVEAGGPYEQYF.

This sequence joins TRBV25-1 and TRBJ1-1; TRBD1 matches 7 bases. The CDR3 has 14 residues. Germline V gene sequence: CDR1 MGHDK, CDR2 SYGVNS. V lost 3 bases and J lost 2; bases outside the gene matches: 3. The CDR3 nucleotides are TGTGCCAGCAGTGATTACAGGGGAAACACTGAAGCTTTCTTT. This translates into CASSDYRGNTEAFF.

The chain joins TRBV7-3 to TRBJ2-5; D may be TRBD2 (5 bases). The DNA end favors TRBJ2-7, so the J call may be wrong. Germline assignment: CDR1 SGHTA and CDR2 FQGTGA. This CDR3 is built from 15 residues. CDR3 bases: TGTGCCAGCAGCTTGTCAGGTAGCGAATCCTACGAGCAGTACTTC. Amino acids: CASSLSGSESYEQYF.

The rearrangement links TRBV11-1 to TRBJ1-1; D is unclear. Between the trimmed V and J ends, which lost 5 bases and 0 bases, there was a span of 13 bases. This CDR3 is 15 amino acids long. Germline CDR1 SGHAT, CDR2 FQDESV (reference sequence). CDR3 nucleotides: TGTGCCAGCAGCCGGGAAGGGCCGGTGAACACTGAAGCTTTCTTT. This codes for CASSREGPVNTEAFF.

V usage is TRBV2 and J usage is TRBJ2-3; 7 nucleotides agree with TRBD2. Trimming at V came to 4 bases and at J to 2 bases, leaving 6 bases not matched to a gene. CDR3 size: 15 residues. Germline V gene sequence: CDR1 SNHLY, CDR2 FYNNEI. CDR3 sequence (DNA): TGTGCCAGCAGTGGTCAACTAGCGCCCACAGATACGCAGTATTTT. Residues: CASSGQLAPTDTQYF.

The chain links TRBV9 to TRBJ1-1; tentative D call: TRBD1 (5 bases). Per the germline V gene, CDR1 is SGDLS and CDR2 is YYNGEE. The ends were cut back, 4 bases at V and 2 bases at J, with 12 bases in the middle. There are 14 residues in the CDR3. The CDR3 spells CASSPQTANTEAFF. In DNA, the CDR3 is TGTGCCAGCAGCCCCCAGACAGCCAACACTGAAGCTTTCTTT. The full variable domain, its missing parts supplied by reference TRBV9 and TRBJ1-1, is DSGVTQTPKHLITATGQRVTLRCSPRSGDLSVYWYQQSLDQGLQFLIQYYNGEERAKGNILERFSAQQFPDLHSELNLSSLELGDSALYFCASSPQTANTEAFFGQGTRLTVV.

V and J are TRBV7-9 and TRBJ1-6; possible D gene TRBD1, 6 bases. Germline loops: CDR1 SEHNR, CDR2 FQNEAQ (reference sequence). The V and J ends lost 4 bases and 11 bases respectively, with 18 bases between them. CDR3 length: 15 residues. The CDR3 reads CASSSQTGGATPLHF. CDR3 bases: TGTGCCAGCAGCTCACAGACAGGTGGGGCGACACCCCTCCACTTT.

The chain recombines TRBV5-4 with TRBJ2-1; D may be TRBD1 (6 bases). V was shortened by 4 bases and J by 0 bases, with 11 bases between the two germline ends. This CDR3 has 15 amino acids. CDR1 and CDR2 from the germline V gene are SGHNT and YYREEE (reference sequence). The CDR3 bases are TGTGCCAGCAGCCCAGGACAGCTCTCCTACAATGAGCAGTTCTTC. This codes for CASSPGQLSYNEQFF. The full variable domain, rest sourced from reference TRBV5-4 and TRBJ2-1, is ETGVTQSPTHLIKTRGQQVTLRCSSQSGHNTVSWYQQALGQGPQFIFQYYREEENGRGNFPPRFSGLQFPNYSSELNVNALELDDSALYLCASSPGQLSYNEQFFGPGTRLTVL.

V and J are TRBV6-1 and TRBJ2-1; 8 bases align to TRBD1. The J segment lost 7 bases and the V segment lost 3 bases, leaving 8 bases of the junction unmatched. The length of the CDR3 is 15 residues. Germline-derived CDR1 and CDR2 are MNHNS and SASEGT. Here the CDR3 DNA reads TGTGCCAGCAGTGACACCGGGACAGGTTTGAATGAGCAGTTCTTC. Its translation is CASSDTGTGLNEQFF.

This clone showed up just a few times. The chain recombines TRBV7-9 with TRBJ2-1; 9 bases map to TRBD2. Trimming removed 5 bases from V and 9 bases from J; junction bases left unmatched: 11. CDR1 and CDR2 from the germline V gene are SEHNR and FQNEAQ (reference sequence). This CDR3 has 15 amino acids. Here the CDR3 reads CASSPLAGKGLEQFF. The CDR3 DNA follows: TGTGCCAGCAGCCCTCTAGCGGGAAAAGGTCTTGAGCAGTTCTTC.

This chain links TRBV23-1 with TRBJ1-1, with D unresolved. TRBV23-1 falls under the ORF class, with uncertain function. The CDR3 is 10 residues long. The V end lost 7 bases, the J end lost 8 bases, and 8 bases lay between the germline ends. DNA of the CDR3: TGCGCCAGCACCCAAGCCGAAGCTTTCTTT. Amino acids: CASTQAEAFF.

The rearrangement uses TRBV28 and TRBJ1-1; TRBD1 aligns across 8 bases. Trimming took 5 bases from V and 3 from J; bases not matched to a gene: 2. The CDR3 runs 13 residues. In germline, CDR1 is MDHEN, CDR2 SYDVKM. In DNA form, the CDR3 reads TGTGCCAGCAGTCCACAGGGGGACACTGAAGCTTTCTTT. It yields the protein CASSPQGDTEAFF.

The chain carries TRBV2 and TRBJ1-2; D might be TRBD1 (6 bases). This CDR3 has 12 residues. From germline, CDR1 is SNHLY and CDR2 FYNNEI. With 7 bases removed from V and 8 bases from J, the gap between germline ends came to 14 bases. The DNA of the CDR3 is TGTGCCAGCACCTTGACAGGTAGCGGCTACACCTTC. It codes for CASTLTGSGYTF.

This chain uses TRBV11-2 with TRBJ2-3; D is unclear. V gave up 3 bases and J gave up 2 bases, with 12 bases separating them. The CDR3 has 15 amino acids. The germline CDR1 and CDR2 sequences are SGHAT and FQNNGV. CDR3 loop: CASSFLHQDTDTQYF. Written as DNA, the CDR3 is TGTGCCAGCAGCTTTTTACATCAAGACACAGATACGCAGTATTTT.

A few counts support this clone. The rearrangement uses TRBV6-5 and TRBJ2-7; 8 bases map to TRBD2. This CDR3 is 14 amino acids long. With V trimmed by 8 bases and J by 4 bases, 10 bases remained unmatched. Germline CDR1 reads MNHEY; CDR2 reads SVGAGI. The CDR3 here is CASRFGGGLYEQYF. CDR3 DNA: TGTGCCAGCCGTTTTGGCGGGGGGCTGTACGAGCAGTACTTC.

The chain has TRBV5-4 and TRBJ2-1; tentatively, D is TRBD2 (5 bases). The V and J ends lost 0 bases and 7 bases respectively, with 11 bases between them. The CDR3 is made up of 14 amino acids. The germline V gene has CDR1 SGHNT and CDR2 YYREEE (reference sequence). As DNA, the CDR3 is TGTGCCAGCAGCTTGGCCCAGAGAGGGAATGAGCAGTTCTTC. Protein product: CASSLAQRGNEQFF.